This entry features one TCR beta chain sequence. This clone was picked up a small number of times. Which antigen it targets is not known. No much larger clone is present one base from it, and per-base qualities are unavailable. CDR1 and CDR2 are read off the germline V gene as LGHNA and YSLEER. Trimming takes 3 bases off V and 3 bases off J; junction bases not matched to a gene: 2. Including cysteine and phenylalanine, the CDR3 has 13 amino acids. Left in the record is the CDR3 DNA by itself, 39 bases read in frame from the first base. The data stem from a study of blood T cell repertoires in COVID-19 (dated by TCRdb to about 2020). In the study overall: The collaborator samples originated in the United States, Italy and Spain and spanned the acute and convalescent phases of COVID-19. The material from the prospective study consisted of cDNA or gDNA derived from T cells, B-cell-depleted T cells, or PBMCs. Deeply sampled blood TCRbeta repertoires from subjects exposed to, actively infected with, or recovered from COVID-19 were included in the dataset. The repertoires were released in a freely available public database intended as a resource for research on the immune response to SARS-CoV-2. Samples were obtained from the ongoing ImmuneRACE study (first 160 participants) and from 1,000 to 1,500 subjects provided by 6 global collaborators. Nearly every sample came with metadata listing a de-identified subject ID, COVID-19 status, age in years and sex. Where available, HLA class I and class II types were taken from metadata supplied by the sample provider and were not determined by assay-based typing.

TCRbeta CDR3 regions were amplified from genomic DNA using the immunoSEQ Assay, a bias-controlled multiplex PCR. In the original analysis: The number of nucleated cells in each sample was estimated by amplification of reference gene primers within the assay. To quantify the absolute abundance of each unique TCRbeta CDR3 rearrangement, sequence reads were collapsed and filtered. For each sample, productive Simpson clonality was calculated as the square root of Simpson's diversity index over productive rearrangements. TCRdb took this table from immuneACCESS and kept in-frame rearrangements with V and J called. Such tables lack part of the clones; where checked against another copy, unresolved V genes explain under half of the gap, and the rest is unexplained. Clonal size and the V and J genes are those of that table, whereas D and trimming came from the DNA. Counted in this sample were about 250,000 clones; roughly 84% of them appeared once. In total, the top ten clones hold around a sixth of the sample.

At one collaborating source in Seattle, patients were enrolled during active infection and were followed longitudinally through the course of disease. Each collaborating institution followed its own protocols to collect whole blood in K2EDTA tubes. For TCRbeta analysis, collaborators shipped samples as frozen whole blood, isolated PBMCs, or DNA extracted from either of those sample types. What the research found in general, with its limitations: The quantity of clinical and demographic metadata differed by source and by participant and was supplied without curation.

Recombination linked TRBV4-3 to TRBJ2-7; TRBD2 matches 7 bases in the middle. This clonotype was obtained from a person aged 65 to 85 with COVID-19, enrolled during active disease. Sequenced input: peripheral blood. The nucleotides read TGCGCCAGCAGCCAGGGACTAATCTACGAGCAGTACTTC. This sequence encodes CASSQGLIYEQYF.